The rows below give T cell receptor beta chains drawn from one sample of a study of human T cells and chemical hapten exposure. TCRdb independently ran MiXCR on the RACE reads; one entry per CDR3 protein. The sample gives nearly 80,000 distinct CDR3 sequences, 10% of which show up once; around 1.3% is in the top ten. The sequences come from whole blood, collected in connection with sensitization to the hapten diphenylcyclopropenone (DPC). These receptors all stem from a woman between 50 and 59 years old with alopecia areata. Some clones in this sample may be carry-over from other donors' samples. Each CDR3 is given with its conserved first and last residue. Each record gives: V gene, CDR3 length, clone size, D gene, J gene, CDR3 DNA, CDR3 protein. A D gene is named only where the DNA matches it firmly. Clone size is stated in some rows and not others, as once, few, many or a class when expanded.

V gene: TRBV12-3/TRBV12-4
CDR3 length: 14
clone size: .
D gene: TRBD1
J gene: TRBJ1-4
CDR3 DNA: TGTGCCAGCAGAAGGGGGACAGGAAGGGAAAAACTGTTTTTT
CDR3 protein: CASRRGTGREKLFF

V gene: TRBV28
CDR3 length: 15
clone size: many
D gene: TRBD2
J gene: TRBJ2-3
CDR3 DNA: TGTGCCAGCAGTCCCACTAGCGTTGGCACAGATACGCAGTATTTT
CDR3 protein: CASSPTSVGTDTQYF

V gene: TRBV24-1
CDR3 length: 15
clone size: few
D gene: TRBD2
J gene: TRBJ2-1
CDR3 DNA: TGTGCCACCAGTGATCCCGGACTAGACCACAATGAGCAGTTCTTC
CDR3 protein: CATSDPGLDHNEQFF

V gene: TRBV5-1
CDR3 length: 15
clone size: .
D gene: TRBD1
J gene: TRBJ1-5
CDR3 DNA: TGCGCCAGCAGCTTGGCGGCAGGGGGAGGGCAGCCCCAGCATTTT
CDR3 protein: CASSLAAGGGQPQHF

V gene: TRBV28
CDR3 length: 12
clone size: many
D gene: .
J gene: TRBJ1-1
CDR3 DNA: TGTGCCAGCAGTACGGCGAACACTGAAGCTTTCTTT
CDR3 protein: CASSTANTEAFF

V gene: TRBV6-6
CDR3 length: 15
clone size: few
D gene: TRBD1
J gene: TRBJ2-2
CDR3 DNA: TGTGCCAGCAGCGGACAGGGTACCCGCCCCGGGGAGCTGTTTTTT
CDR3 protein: CASSGQGTRPGELFF

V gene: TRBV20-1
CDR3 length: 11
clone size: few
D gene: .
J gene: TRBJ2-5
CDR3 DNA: TGCAGTGCTAGTGGGGAGGAGACCCAGTACTTC
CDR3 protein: CSASGEETQYF

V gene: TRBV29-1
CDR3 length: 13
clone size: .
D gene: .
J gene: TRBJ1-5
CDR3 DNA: TGCAGCGTTGCGGCAGGGCTCGGGCAGCCCCAGCATTTT
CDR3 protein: CSVAAGLGQPQHF

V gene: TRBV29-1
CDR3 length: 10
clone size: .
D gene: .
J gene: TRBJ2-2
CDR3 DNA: TGCAGCGTCTGGACCGGGGAGCTGTTTTTT
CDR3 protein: CSVWTGELFF

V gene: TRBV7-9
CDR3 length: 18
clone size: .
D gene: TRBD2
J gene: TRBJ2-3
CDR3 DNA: TGTGCCAGCAGCTCCCTAGCGGGAGGGGCTCCTAGCACAGATACGCAGTATTTT
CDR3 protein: CASSSLAGGAPSTDTQYF

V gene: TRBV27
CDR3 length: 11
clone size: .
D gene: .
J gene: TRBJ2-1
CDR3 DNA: TGTGCCAGCAGTCGCCTCCATGAGCAGTTCTTC
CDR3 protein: CASSRLHEQFF

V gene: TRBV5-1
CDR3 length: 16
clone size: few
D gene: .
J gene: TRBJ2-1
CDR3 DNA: TGCGCCAGCAGCCCAGGGTCCGCGGAGGGCGGGAATGAGCAGTTCTTC
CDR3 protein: CASSPGSAEGGNEQFF

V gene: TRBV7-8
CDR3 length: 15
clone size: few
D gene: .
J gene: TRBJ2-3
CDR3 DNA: TGTGCCAGCAGCTTAGCGAGGGGACGCACAGATACGCAGTATTTT
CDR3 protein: CASSLARGRTDTQYF

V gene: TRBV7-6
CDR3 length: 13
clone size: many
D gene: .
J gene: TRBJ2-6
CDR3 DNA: TGTGCCAGCAGCTGGGGACAGGCCAACGTCCTGACTTTC
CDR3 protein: CASSWGQANVLTF

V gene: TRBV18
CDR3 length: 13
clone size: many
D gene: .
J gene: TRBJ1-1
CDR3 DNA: TGTGCCAGCTCACCAGCGATGAACACTGAAGCTTTCTTT
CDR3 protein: CASSPAMNTEAFF

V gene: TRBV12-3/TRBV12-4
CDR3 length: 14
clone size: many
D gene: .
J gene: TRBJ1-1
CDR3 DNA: TGTGCCAGCAGTCAGAGGGCCCAGGGCACTGAAGCTTTCTTT
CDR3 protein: CASSQRAQGTEAFF

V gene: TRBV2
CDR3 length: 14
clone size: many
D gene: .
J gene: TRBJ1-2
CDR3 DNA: TGTGCCAGCAGCGCTGGGTTTTTCAACTATGGCTACACCTTC
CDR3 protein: CASSAGFFNYGYTF

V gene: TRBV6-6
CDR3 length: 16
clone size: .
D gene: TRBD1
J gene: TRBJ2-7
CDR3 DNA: TGTGCCAGCAGTTTAACAGGGGGCGCCAGCTCCTACGAGCAGTACTTC
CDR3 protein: CASSLTGGASSYEQYF

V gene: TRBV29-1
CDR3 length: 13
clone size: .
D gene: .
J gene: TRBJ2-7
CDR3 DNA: TGCAGCGTTGTTAAGGGACCAACCTACGAGCAGTACTTC
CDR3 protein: CSVVKGPTYEQYF

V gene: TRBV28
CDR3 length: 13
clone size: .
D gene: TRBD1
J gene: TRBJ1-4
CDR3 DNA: TGTGCCAGCACCGTGGGACAGAGAAACGAACTGTTTTTT
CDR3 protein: CASTVGQRNELFF

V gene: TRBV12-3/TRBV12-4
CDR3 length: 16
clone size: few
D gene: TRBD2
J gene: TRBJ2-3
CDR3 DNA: TGTGCCAGCGCGGGACTAGCGGGAAGTGGTGGAGATACGCAGTATTTT
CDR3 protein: CASAGLAGSGGDTQYF